The following is a T cell receptor (beta chain) sequence with its context. Authors' data handling: Reference gene primer amplification gave nucleated cell count estimates. TCRdb's copy holds only in-frame clones and misses some; the assay was immunoSEQ multiplex PCR. The DNA gave D and trimming, while V, J and clone size come from that table. The table has more than 85,000 clones, 70% to 85% seen once. This sample is part of a study of blood T cell repertoires in COVID-19. Turning to the study itself: Material from acute and convalescent COVID-19 was sourced from the United States, Italy and Spain. T cells, B-cell-depleted T cells, or PBMCs provided the cDNA or gDNA that served as material.

In germline, CDR1 is SGHAT, CDR2 FQDESV (reference sequence). V lost 1 base and J lost 7, with 10 bases in between. The CDR3 spans 13 residues. Sequenced sample: peripheral blood. V usage is TRBV11-1 and J usage is TRBJ1-2, with TRBD1 as a possible D gene (6 bases). The clonotype originates from an older woman with acute or convalescent COVID-19. The CDR3 DNA is TGTGCCAGCAGCTTAGAACAGGGCCTTGGCTACACCTTC. This sequence encodes CASSLEQGLGYTF.